The subject of this entry is one TCR beta chain. The antigen is undetermined. In every case, the donor was a healthy Caucasian. A universal primer site was added by template switching, and unique molecular identifiers were carried by the cDNA. TCRdb fed the 5' RACE reads into MiXCR, producing one record per CDR3 protein. The top ten clones hold about 0.27% of a sample with 1,800,000 or so distinct CDR3 sequences, about 32% of them seen once. The data stem from a study of identical twins. Findings and caveats of the study: Compared with unrelated sharing, twin-shared out-of-frame alpha sequences had more low-probability sequences. Insertions ran lower in abundant cord blood beta clonotypes, though not in memory repertoires.

Sequenced: cord blood. This TCR came from a newborn girl in good health.

CDR3 sequence: CASSAYRAETQYF. CDR3 coding DNA: TGTGCCAGCAGCGCATACAGGGCGGAGACCCAGTACTTC. The genes are TRBV9 and TRBJ2-5; D is possibly TRBD1 (6 bases). This CDR3 is built from 13 residues. V lost 3 bases and J 5 bases, leaving 11 bases between the germline ends. In germline, CDR1 is SGDLS, CDR2 YYNGEE.